Shown below are 30 T cell receptor beta chains from a single sample sequenced in a study of sequential checkpoint blockade in melanoma. As to treatment: randomized to nivolumab then ipilimumab (arm A) or the reverse (arm B). The table came from immunoSEQ multiplex PCR; TCRdb's copy has only in-frame clones and leaves some out. The sample includes about 9,100 clones, roughly 80% of them seen just once. The starting material was CD8+ T cells sorted from blood (inferred from file names), obtained from a patient given nivolumab and ipilimumab in sequence. The receptor set was obtained from a human donor with melanoma.

Here the CDR3 reads CASSENESGGETQYF. CDR3 coding DNA: TGTGCCAGCAGTGAAAACGAATCGGGAGGAGAGACCCAGTACTTC. V usage is TRBV6-1 and J usage is TRBJ2-5, with 7 bases that match TRBD2. Germline V lookup: CDR1 MNHNS, CDR2 SASEGT. V trimming: 2 bases; J trimming: 4 bases; junction bases outside the gene matches: 7. The CDR3 is made up of 15 amino acids.

The chain has TRBV10-3 and TRBJ1-5; D unclear. Germline V gene lookup returns CDR1 ENHRY and CDR2 SYGVKD. The CDR3 contains 13 residues. With 3 bases removed from V and 2 bases from J, the gap between germline ends came to 5 bases. The CDR3 DNA reads as TGTGCCATCAGTGAAGCGGGCAATCAGCCCCAGCATTTT. Protein: CAISEAGNQPQHF.

V usage is TRBV15 and J usage is TRBJ2-1, with 7 bases fitting TRBD1. The CDR3 runs to 16 residues. The germline gives CDR1 LNHNV, CDR2 YYDKDF (reference sequence). V lost 3 bases, J lost 0 bases, and 5 bases stayed unmatched. CDR3 amino acids: CATSSGGQDSYNEQFF. The CDR3 bases are TGTGCCACCAGCAGCGGTGGACAGGACTCCTACAATGAGCAGTTCTTC. The full variable domain, with the rest looked up from reference TRBV15 and TRBJ2-1, is DAMVIQNPRYQVTQFGKPVTLSCSQTLNHNVMYWYQQKSSQAPKLLFHYYDKDFNNEADTPDNFQSRRPNTSFCFLDIRSPGLGDTAMYLCATSSGGQDSYNEQFFGPGTRLTVL.

This chain joins TRBV6-4 and TRBJ1-1, with a tentative D call TRBD1 (5 bases). Trimming removed 4 bases at V and 1 base at J, with 10 bases between. CDR1 and CDR2 (germline): MRHNA, SNTAGT. The length of the CDR3 is 14 residues. DNA of the CDR3: TGTGCCAGCAGTGCCCTGGACAAGAACACTGAAGCTTTCTTT. Amino acid sequence: CASSALDKNTEAFF.

This clone came up a few times. V usage is TRBV4-2 and J usage is TRBJ2-6, with 7 bases matching TRBD1. CDR3 length: 18 amino acids. V gave up 1 base and J gave up 2 bases; unmatched junction bases: 8. Germline lookup yields CDR1 LGHNA and CDR2 YNFKEQ. The CDR3 DNA is TGTGCCAGCAGCCAAGTCACGGGACAGACCCCTGGGGCCAACGTCCTGACTTTC. Its translation is CASSQVTGQTPGANVLTF.

The sample holds a few counts of this clone. J is TRBJ1-4 and V is TRBV5-1; 8 bases line up with TRBD1. After removal of 0 bases from V and 8 bases from J, the junction contained 6 bases not matched to a gene. The V gene's germline CDR1 is SGHRS and CDR2 YFSETQ. This CDR3 has 15 residues. The DNA of the CDR3 is TGCGCCAGCAGCTTGGGGACAGGGAACCTGGAAAAACTGTTTTTT. Its protein product is CASSLGTGNLEKLFF.

This chain joins TRBV4-1 and TRBJ2-7; no definite D call. From germline, CDR1 is MGHRA and CDR2 YSYEKL. Trimming took off 0 bases at V and 4 bases at J, with 7 bases between the two ends. The CDR3 length is 13 residues. The CDR3 here is CASSQDPLYEQYF. The CDR3 DNA reads TGCGCCAGCAGCCAAGATCCCCTTTACGAGCAGTACTTC.

This rearrangement joins TRBV7-2 to TRBJ2-7; weak D call: TRBD1 (5 bases). The germline V gene has CDR1 SGHTA and CDR2 FQGNSA. V shed 3 bases and J shed 2 bases, with 8 bases lying between them. This CDR3 is built from 13 residues. Written as DNA, the CDR3 is TGTGCCAGCAGCTTGACAGACACCTACGAGCAGTACTTC. This codes for CASSLTDTYEQYF.

V and J are TRBV30 and TRBJ1-6; D ambiguous. V lost 5 bases and J lost 8, with 19 bases in between. From germline, CDR1 is GTSNPN and CDR2 SVGIG (reference sequence). This CDR3 comprises 15 residues. CDR3 sequence (DNA): TGTGCCTGGGTAAGGACTGGCGGATTGGATTCACCCCTCCACTTT. Protein: CAWVRTGGLDSPLHF. The full variable domain, with the rest looked up from reference TRBV30 and TRBJ1-6, is SQTIHQWPATLVQPVGSPLSLECTVEGTSNPNLYWYRQAAGRGLQLLFYSVGIGQISSEVPQNLSASRPQDRQFILSSKKLLLSDSGFYLCAWVRTGGLDSPLHFGNGTRLTVT.

The sample holds a few counts of this clone. CDR3 sequence reads: CASTLWGVQGGGSTEAFF. CDR3 sequence (DNA): TGTGCCAGTACACTTTGGGGGGTACAGGGGGGAGGAAGCACTGAAGCTTTCTTT. The rearrangement joins TRBV5-6 to TRBJ1-1, with 8 bases matching TRBD1. V lost 8 bases and J lost 4; bases outside the gene matches: 22. The length of the CDR3 is 18 residues. Germline V CDR1 and CDR2: SGHDT, YYEEEE.

This clone has more than one count but fewer than ten. This chain links TRBV29-1 with TRBJ2-7; unclear D gene. The CDR3 is 12 residues long. Trimming took off 1 base at V and 3 bases at J, with 7 bases between the two ends. From germline, CDR1 is SQVTM and CDR2 ANQGSEA. The CDR3 region is CSVEVTDYEQYF. The CDR3 DNA reads TGCAGCGTTGAAGTAACAGACTACGAGCAGTACTTC.

V is TRBV7-9 and J is TRBJ1-1; D remains ambiguous. Germline loops: CDR1 SEHNR, CDR2 FQNEAQ (reference sequence). This CDR3 is 11 amino acids long. V lost 5 bases, J lost 8 bases, and 9 bases lay in between. CDR3 nucleotides: TGTGCCAGCAGCAGGACTGCGGAAGCTTTCTTT. Translated: CASSRTAEAFF.

This clone is labeled as medium-sized. This chain connects TRBV19 to TRBJ2-7, with a possible D match to TRBD2 (5 bases). Germline CDR1 LNHDA, CDR2 SQIVND (reference sequence). This CDR3 contains 17 residues. V dropped 3 bases and J dropped 0 bases, with 18 bases sitting between them. The DNA of the CDR3 is TGTGCCAGTAGTATTACCCCGGACTTAACCCCCTCCTACGAGCAGTACTTC. It yields the protein CASSITPDLTPSYEQYF.

V and J are TRBV19 and TRBJ1-5; D ambiguous. Trimming removed 0 bases from V and 4 bases from J, with 10 bases in between. There are 15 residues in the CDR3. Germline loops: CDR1 LNHDA, CDR2 SQIVND (reference sequence). The CDR3 DNA is TGTGCCAGTAGTATAGATCTGTCGGTGAATCAGCCCCAGCATTTT. This translates into CASSIDLSVNQPQHF.

This sequence joins TRBV11-2 and TRBJ2-7; D is uncertain. This CDR3 spans 13 amino acids. Germline V gene lookup returns CDR1 SGHAT and CDR2 FQNNGV. Trimming pared 5 bases from V and 4 bases from J, leaving 12 bases between. The CDR3 DNA reads as TGTGCCAGCAGCCCCCCCGCGGCATACGAGCAGTACTTC. As protein: CASSPPAAYEQYF. The variable domain in full, with the rest retrieved from reference TRBV11-2 and TRBJ2-7, is EAGVAQSPRYKIIEKRQSVAFWCNPISGHATLYWYQQILGQGPKLLIQFQNNGVVDDSQLPKDRFSAERLKGVDSTLKIQPAKLEDSAVYLCASSPPAAYEQYFGPGTRLTVT.

The rearrangement uses TRBV7-9 and TRBJ2-7, with 11 bases fitting TRBD2. The CDR3 is 16 amino acids. Germline CDR1 and CDR2: SEHNR and FQNEAQ (reference sequence). J gave up 2 bases and V 0 bases, and 3 bases lay outside the gene matches. CDR3 nucleotide sequence: TGTGCCAGCAGCTTAGCGGGACTAGCGGATCCCTACGAGCAGTACTTC. Its translation is CASSLAGLADPYEQYF.

By share, this clone ranks as large. The V call is TRBV6-5, the J call TRBJ1-1, with D perhaps matching TRBD1 (6 bases). CDR3 length: 15 residues. Trimming shortened V by 6 bases and J by 0 bases, and 14 bases separated the two germline ends. The V gene's germline CDR1 is MNHEY and CDR2 SVGAGI. Here the CDR3 reads CASSPITGLNTEAFF. In DNA form, the CDR3 reads TGTGCCAGCAGCCCCATCACAGGGTTGAACACTGAAGCTTTCTTT.

This sequence joins TRBV5-4 and TRBJ2-7; 7 bases match TRBD2. Germline lookup yields CDR1 SGHNT and CDR2 YYREEE (reference sequence). The CDR3 totals 15 residues. J gave up 1 base and V 0 bases, and 4 bases lay outside the gene matches. The CDR3: CASSLAPSGSYEQYF. The CDR3 coding sequence is TGTGCCAGCAGCTTGGCCCCTAGCGGTTCCTACGAGCAGTACTTC.

This chain joins TRBV4-2 and TRBJ1-1; TRBD1 might be the D (6 bases). The germline gives CDR1 LGHNA, CDR2 YNFKEQ. The CDR3 is made up of 17 amino acids. Trimming took 0 bases from V and 4 from J, leaving 18 bases between them. CDR3 in DNA: TGTGCCAGCAGCCAAGATCGGGGGGCCACCTTCCCCACTGAAGCTTTCTTT. Its protein is CASSQDRGATFPTEAFF.

The chain employs TRBV6-4 and TRBJ2-3, with 8 bases lining up with TRBD2. This CDR3 has 16 residues. Germline-derived CDR1 and CDR2 are MRHNA and SNTAGT. Trimming removed 6 bases from V and 0 bases from J; junction bases left unmatched: 8. Here the CDR3 DNA reads TGTGCCAGCAGCGAGGCCAGCGGGGGCAGCACAGATACGCAGTATTTT. Translating it yields CASSEASGGSTDTQYF.

This clone has a single count. The chain couples TRBV7-8 to TRBJ2-1; 11 positions agree with TRBD2. Trimming cost V 5 bases and J 1 base; bases outside gene matches: 10. The CDR3 consists of 18 residues. Germline V gene data show CDR1 as SGHVS and CDR2 as FQNEAQ. The CDR3 DNA reads TGTGCCAGCAGCCCCGGACTAGCGGGTGAGGGATCCTACAATGAGCAGTTCTTC. Its translation is CASSPGLAGEGSYNEQFF.

V usage is TRBV28 and J usage is TRBJ2-1; 9 nucleotides agree with TRBD2. This CDR3 spans 19 amino acids. In germline, CDR1 is MDHEN, CDR2 SYDVKM. The junction had 17 bases not matched to a gene; V was cut back by 1 base and J by 7 bases. CDR3 region: CASSLSDPFIGLAGNEQFF. For the CDR3, the DNA is TGTGCCAGCAGTTTATCCGACCCCTTTATCGGCCTAGCGGGAAATGAGCAGTTCTTC.

This chain uses TRBV29-1 with TRBJ2-1; D might be TRBD2 (6 bases). The length of the CDR3 is 16 residues. V lost 0 bases and J lost 1, with 13 bases in between. The germline gives CDR1 SQVTM, CDR2 ANQGSEA. CDR3 in DNA: TGCAGCGTTGAAGACCTGCGGGAAAGGTCCTACAATGAGCAGTTCTTC. Protein product: CSVEDLRERSYNEQFF.

The chain is built from TRBV6-4 and TRBJ2-1; 11 bases align to TRBD2. In germline, CDR1 is MRHNA, CDR2 SNTAGT. CDR3 length equals 15 residues. The trim removed 2 bases at V and 8 bases at J, leaving 5 bases unmatched. The CDR3: CASSDTSGSFDEQFF. CDR3 DNA: TGTGCCAGCAGTGACACTAGCGGGAGTTTCGATGAGCAGTTCTTC.

The V gene is TRBV7-6, the J gene TRBJ2-2, with 9 bases lining up with TRBD2. Germline lookup yields CDR1 SGHVS and CDR2 FNYEAQ. The junction had 7 bases not matched to a gene; V was cut back by 4 bases and J by 1 base. The CDR3 contains 17 residues. CDR3 loop: CASSSRTSALNTGELFF. The CDR3 nucleotides are TGTGCCAGCAGCTCCCGGACTAGCGCGTTGAACACCGGGGAGCTGTTTTTT.

The chain combines TRBV4-3 with TRBJ1-2, with TRBD1 as a possible D gene (5 bases). CDR3 length: 16 residues. Looked up from germline, CDR1 is LGHNA and CDR2 is YSLEER. Trimming took off 0 bases at V and 6 bases at J, with 17 bases between the two ends. The CDR3 protein is CASSQEGRALLNGYTF. CDR3 nucleotides: TGCGCCAGCAGCCAAGAGGGCAGGGCTCTCCTAAATGGCTACACCTTC.

On this clone itself: Other DNA sequences in this specimen translate into the identical CDR3. J is TRBJ1-6 and V is TRBV27; D not certain. The length of the CDR3 is 12 residues. Looked up from germline, CDR1 is MNHEY and CDR2 is SMNVEV (reference sequence). V lost 5 bases and J 7 bases, leaving 6 bases between the germline ends. For the CDR3, the DNA is TGTGCCAGCAGTCCTATAAATTCACCCCTCCACTTT. It is translated as CASSPINSPLHF.

The chain has TRBV7-8 and TRBJ2-7, with TRBD2 as a possible D gene (6 bases). Looked up from germline, CDR1 is SGHVS and CDR2 is FQNEAQ. The CDR3 contains 20 residues. The germline V and J ends were trimmed by 2 bases and 7 bases, with 33 bases remaining between them. CDR3 sequence (DNA): TGTGCCAGCAGCTTATCCTCCTCATTTCCCGACTCGCTGGTCGCGGGGGAGCAGTACTTC. It is translated as CASSLSSSFPDSLVAGEQYF.

This chain links TRBV4-1 with TRBJ1-1; D possibly corresponds to TRBD1 (6 bases). The germline CDR1 and CDR2 sequences are MGHRA and YSYEKL. V lost 1 base and J lost 4, with 10 bases in between. This CDR3 is built from 14 residues. The CDR3 is CASSQGTAVTEAFF. CDR3 coding DNA: TGCGCCAGCAGCCAAGGGACAGCCGTCACTGAAGCTTTCTTT.

To note about this clone: Within the sample, other DNA sequences also encode this same CDR3. J is TRBJ1-3 and V is TRBV6-5; D uncertain. Trimming took off 6 bases at V and 0 bases at J, with 9 bases between the two ends. The germline CDR1 and CDR2 sequences are MNHEY and SVGAGI. CDR3 size: 14 residues. The CDR3 is CASSLTSSGNTIYF. The CDR3 region has the DNA TGTGCCAGCAGCCTCACGAGCTCTGGAAACACCATATATTTT.